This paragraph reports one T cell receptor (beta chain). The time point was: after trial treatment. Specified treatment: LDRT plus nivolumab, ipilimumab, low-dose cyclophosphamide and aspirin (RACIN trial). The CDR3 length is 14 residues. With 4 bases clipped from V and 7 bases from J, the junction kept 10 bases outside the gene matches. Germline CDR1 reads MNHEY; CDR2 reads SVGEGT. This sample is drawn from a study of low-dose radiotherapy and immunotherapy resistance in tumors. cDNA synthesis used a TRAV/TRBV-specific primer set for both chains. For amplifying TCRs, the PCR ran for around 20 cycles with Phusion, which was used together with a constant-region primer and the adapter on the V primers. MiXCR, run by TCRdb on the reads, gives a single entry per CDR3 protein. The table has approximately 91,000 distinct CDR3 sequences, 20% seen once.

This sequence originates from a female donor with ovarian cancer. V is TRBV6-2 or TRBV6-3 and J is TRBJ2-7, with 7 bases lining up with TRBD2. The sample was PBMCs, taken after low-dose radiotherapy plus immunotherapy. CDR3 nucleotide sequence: TGTGCCAGCAGTTCCGGAGCTAGCGGTACTGAGCAGTACTTC. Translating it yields CASSSGASGTEQYF.